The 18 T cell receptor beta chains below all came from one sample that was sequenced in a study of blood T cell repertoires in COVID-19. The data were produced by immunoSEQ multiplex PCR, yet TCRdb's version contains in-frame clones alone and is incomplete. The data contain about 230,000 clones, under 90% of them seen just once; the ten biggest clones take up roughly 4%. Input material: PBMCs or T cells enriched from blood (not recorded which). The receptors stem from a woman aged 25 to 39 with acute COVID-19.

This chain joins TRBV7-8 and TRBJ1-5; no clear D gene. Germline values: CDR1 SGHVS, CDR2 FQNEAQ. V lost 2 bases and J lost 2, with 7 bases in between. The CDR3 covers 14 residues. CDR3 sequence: CASSLPGGNQPQHF. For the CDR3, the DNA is TGTGCCAGCAGCTTACCGGGAGGCAATCAGCCCCAGCATTTT. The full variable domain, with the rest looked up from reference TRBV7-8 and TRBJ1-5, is GAGVSQSPRYKVAKRGQDVALRCDPISGHVSLFWYQQALGQGPEFLTYFQNEAQLDKSGLPSDRFFAERPEGSVSTLKIQRTQQEDSAVYLCASSLPGGNQPQHFGDGTRLSIL.

The CDR3 is CASSEVAGGLTQYF. For the CDR3, the DNA is TGTGCCAGCAGTGAAGTAGCGGGGGGGCTTACCCAGTACTTC. The chain combines TRBV2 with TRBJ2-5, with TRBD2 matching over 11 bases. CDR3 size: 14 residues. V lost 1 base and J lost 8; bases outside the gene matches: 3. CDR1 and CDR2 from the germline V gene are SNHLY and FYNNEI.

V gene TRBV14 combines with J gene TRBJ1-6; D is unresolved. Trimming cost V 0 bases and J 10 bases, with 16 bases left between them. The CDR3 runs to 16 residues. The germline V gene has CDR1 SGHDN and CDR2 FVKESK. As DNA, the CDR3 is TGTGCCAGCAGCCAAGATCCCGGAGGCAGGCGATCACCCCTCCACTTT. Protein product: CASSQDPGGRRSPLHF.

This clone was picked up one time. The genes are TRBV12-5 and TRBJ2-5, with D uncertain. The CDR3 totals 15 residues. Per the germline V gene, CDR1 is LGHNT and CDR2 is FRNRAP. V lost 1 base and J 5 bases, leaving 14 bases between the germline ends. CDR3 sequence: CASGLDLVTRETQYF. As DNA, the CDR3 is TGTGCTAGTGGTTTGGATCTAGTAACGAGGGAGACCCAGTACTTC.

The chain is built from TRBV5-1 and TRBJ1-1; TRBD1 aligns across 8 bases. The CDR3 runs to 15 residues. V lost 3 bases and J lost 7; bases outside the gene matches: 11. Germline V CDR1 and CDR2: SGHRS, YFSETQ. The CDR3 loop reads CASSSGTGSSNEAFF. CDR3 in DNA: TGCGCCAGCAGCTCCGGGACAGGTTCGTCTAATGAAGCTTTCTTT.

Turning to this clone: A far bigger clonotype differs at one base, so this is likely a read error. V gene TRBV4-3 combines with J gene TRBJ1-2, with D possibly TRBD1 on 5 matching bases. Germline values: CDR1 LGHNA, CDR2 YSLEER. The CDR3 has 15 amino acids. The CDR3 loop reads CPSSQLHGTDYGYTF. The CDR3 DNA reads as TGCCCCAGCAGCCAACTCCACGGGACTGACTATGGCTACACCTTC.

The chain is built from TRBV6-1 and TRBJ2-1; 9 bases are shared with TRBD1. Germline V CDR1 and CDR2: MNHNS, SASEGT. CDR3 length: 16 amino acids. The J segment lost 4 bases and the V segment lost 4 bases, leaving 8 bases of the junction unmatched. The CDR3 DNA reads TGTGCCAGCAGTGCCGGGACAGGGTATGGATACAATGAGCAGTTCTTC. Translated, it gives CASSAGTGYGYNEQFF.

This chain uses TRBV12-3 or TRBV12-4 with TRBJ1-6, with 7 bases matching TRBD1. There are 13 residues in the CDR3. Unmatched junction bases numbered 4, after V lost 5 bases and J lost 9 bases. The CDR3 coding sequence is TGTGCCAGCAGTCCTCGACAGGGTTCACCCCTCCACTTT. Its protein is CASSPRQGSPLHF.

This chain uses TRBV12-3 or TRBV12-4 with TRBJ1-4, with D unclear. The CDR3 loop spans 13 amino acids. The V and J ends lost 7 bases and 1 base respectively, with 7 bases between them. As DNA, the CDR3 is TGTGCCAGCAACGGGAGAACTAATGAAAAACTGTTTTTT. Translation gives CASNGRTNEKLFF.

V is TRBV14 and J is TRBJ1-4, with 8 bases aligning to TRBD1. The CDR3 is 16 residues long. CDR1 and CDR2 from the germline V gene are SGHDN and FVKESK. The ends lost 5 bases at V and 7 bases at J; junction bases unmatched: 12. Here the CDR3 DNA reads TGTGCCAGCAGCGCTACCACTACAGGGGGAAGTGAAAAACTGTTTTTT. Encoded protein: CASSATTTGGSEKLFF.

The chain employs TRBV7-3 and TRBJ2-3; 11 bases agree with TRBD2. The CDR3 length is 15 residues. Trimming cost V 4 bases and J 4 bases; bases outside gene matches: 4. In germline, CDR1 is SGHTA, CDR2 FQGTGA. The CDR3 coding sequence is TGTGCCAGCAGCTCCACTAGCGGGGGCGCAGATACGCAGTATTTT. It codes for CASSSTSGGADTQYF.

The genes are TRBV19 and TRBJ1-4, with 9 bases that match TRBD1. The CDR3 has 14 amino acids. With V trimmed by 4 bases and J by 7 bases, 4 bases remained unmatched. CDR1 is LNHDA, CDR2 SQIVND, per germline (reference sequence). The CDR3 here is CASSSRDRVEKLFF. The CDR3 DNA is TGTGCCAGTAGTAGCCGGGACAGGGTTGAAAAACTGTTTTTT.

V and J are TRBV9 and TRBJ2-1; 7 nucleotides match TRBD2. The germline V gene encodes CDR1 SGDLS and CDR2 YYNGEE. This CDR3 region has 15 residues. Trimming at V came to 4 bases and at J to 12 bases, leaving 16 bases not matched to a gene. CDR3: CASSPAPSGVLGQFF. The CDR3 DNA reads TGTGCCAGCAGCCCTGCGCCCAGCGGGGTCCTTGGGCAGTTCTTC.

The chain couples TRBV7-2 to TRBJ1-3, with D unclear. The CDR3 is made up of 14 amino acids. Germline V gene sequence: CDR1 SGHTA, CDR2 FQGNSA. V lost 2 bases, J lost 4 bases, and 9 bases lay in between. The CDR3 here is CASSLYHSGNTIYF. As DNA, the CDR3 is TGTGCCAGCAGCTTATATCACAGCGGAAACACCATATATTTT.

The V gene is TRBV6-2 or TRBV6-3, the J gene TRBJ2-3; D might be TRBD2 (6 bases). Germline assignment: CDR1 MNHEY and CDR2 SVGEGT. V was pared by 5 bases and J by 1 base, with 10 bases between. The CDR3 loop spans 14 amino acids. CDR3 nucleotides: TGTGCCAGCAGTCGATCTAGCGGCACAGATACGCAGTATTTT. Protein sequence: CASSRSSGTDTQYF.

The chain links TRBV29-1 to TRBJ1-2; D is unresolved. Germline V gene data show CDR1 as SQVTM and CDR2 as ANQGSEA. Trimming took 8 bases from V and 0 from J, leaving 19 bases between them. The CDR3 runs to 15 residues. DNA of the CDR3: TGCAGCTACGCCGATGGACTGATAACTAACTATGGCTACACCTTC. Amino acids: CSYADGLITNYGYTF. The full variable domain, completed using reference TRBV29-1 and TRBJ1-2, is SAVISQKPSRDICQRGTSLTIQCQVDSQVTMMFWYRQQPGQSLTLIATANQGSEATYESGFVIDKFPISRPNLTFSTLTVSNMSPEDSSIYLCSYADGLITNYGYTFGSGTRLTVV.

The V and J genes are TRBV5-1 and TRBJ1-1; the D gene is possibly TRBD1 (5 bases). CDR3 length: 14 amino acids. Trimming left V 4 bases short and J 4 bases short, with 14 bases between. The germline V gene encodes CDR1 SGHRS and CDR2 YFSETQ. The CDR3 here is CASSPREGSTEAFF. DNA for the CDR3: TGCGCCAGCAGCCCTCGGGAGGGGTCCACTGAAGCTTTCTTT.

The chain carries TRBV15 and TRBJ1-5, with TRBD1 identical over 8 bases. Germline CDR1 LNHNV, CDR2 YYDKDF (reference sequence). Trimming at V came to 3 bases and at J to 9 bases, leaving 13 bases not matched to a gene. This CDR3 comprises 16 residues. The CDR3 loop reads CATSSTGTGLTSPQHF. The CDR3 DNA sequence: TGTGCCACCAGCAGCACCGGGACAGGATTGACTTCGCCCCAGCATTTT.